This T cell receptor (beta chain) was captured in a study of T-cell memory formation after mild COVID-19. Between the trimmed V and J ends, which lost 0 bases and 0 bases, there was a span of 12 bases. This CDR3 is 17 amino acids long. Germline CDR1 and CDR2: ENHRY and SYGVKD. This clonotype showed up just a few times. One entry per CDR3 protein results from TCRdb running MiXCR on the 5' RACE reads. The sample contains around 300,000 distinct CDR3 sequences, over 15% of which appear only once. The sequence was obtained from a man aged 18 to 30 who had mild COVID-19 (a few samples of this study predate the infection). Cell type and time point are not known. The V gene is TRBV10-3, the J gene TRBJ1-3; D ambiguous. What was sequenced was PBMCs or a T cell subset sorted from them (not recorded which). The CDR3 protein is CAISESGSAHSGNTIYF. The DNA of the CDR3 is TGTGCCATCAGTGAGTCAGGGTCGGCTCACTCTGGAAACACCATATATTTT.